This passage covers 8 T cell receptor beta chains from one sample sequenced in a study of OX40 agonist ivuxolimab in advanced cancers. The data were produced by immunoSEQ multiplex PCR, yet TCRdb's version contains in-frame clones alone and is incomplete. The sample yields over 80,000 clones, approximately 91% seen once. The input for sequencing was CD4+ or CD8+ T cells sorted from blood, taken in a trial of the OX40 agonist ivuxolimab. The receptors come from an adult with an advanced solid tumor such as melanoma, head and neck, liver or kidney cancer.

V is TRBV28 and J is TRBJ1-2; possibly TRBD1 for D (5 bases). The V and J ends lost 4 bases and 4 bases respectively, with 7 bases between them. CDR3 size: 12 residues. Germline loops: CDR1 MDHEN, CDR2 SYDVKM. The CDR3 DNA sequence: TGTGCCAGCAGTTCCGACAGCTATGGCTACACCTTC. Translated: CASSSDSYGYTF.

This chain uses TRBV19 with TRBJ1-4, with a tentative D call TRBD1 (6 bases). The CDR3 covers 14 residues. Germline loops: CDR1 LNHDA, CDR2 SQIVND (reference sequence). Trimming cost V 4 bases and J 8 bases, with 14 bases left between them. The CDR3 loop is CASSTLSRGEKLFF. CDR3 coding DNA: TGTGCCAGTAGTACCCTCAGCAGGGGAGAAAAACTGTTTTTT.

J is TRBJ2-7 and V is TRBV19; tentatively, D is TRBD1 or TRBD2 (6 bases each). This CDR3 has 14 amino acids. Trimming cost V 6 bases and J 7 bases, with 19 bases left between them. Per the germline V gene, CDR1 is LNHDA and CDR2 is SQIVND (reference sequence). The CDR3 DNA reads TGTGCCAGTAGCAGCCGAGGGGGGCAGGTGGAGCAGTACTTC. It yields the protein CASSSRGGQVEQYF.

This chain connects TRBV5-4 to TRBJ1-6; TRBD1 matches 9 bases. The CDR3 is 18 amino acids. V lost 4 bases to trimming and J lost 10 bases; unmatched junction nucleotides: 18. Looked up from germline, CDR1 is SGHNT and CDR2 is YYREEE (reference sequence). CDR3 sequence: CASSDTGGAREFYSPLHF. DNA for the CDR3: TGTGCCAGCAGCGATACAGGGGGCGCGAGGGAATTTTACTCACCCCTCCACTTT.

This chain connects TRBV28 to TRBJ1-4; 12 positions agree with TRBD1. The germline V gene encodes CDR1 MDHEN and CDR2 SYDVKM. Trimming took 6 bases from V and 12 from J; bases not matched to a gene: 8. The CDR3 runs 14 residues. The CDR3 nucleotides read TGTGCCAGCAGCCCCGGGACAGGGGGCGTTGAACTGTTTTTT. This codes for CASSPGTGGVELFF. The full variable domain, its missing parts supplied by reference TRBV28 and TRBJ1-4, is DVKVTQSSRYLVKRTGEKVFLECVQDMDHENMFWYRQDPGLGLRLIYFSYDVKMKEKGDIPEGYSVSREKKERFSLILESASTNQTSMYLCASSPGTGGVELFFGSGTQLSVL.

The chain carries TRBV7-2 and TRBJ1-6; D is unresolved. CDR1 is SGHTA and CDR2 is FQGNSA in the germline V gene. Trimming shortened V by 5 bases and J by 4 bases, and 6 bases separated the two germline ends. The CDR3 spans 13 residues. CDR3 DNA: TGTGCCAGCAGCATAAGTTATAATTCACCCCTCCACTTT. Amino acids: CASSISYNSPLHF.

V usage is TRBV28 and J usage is TRBJ2-7, with D uncertain. The V gene lost 8 bases and the J gene lost 3 bases, with 20 bases spanning the gap. Germline loops: CDR1 MDHEN, CDR2 SYDVKM. The CDR3 loop spans 15 amino acids. CDR3 DNA: TGTGCCAGCCTCACCCCAGTGGGGATGAGCTACGAGCAGTACTTC. It yields the protein CASLTPVGMSYEQYF.

The chain uses TRBV28 and TRBJ1-1; 7 nucleotides agree with TRBD1. This CDR3 is built from 15 residues. Germline values: CDR1 MDHEN, CDR2 SYDVKM. V dropped 0 bases and J dropped 1; count of bases not matched to a gene: 2. This CDR3 is CASSLWGTANTEAFF. For the CDR3, the DNA is TGTGCCAGCAGTTTATGGGGGACAGCGAACACTGAAGCTTTCTTT.